The 7 T cell receptor beta chains given below trace back to one sample, sequenced in a study of T cell responses to AZD1222 COVID-19 vaccine. This table comes from immunoSEQ multiplex PCR, and its TCRdb copy is limited to in-frame clones, with some not included. The sample yields roughly 140,000 clones, around nine tenths seen once. The specimen was peripheral blood, collected on day 0 of AZD1222 vaccination. All receptors come from an adult in good health.

The rearrangement uses TRBV5-1 and TRBJ2-3; a weak D match, TRBD2 (5 bases). The CDR3 runs 15 residues. V gave up 0 bases and J gave up 3 bases, with 11 bases separating them. Germline V gene sequence: CDR1 SGHRS, CDR2 YFSETQ. The CDR3 loop reads CASSLGGYLTDTQYF. The CDR3 region has the DNA TGCGCCAGCAGCTTGGGCGGGTACCTTACAGATACGCAGTATTTT.

The chain employs TRBV28 and TRBJ2-2, with 7 bases matching TRBD1. The ends lost 5 bases at V and 3 bases at J; junction bases unmatched: 6. This CDR3 has 15 residues. CDR1 is MDHEN, CDR2 SYDVKM, per germline. CDR3 amino acids: CASSTGDSHTGELFF. The CDR3 coding sequence is TGTGCCAGCAGTACAGGGGATTCACACACCGGGGAGCTGTTTTTT.

This clone has just one count. The chain couples TRBV27 to TRBJ1-1; D is ambiguous. V lost 6 bases, J lost 4 bases, and 12 bases lay in between. CDR1 and CDR2 (germline): MNHEY, SMNVEV (reference sequence). This CDR3 comprises 13 residues. CDR3 protein: CASRPGGSTEAFF. The CDR3 coding sequence is TGTGCCAGCAGGCCCGGTGGTAGCACTGAAGCTTTCTTT.

The chain links TRBV7-2 to TRBJ1-6; tentatively, D is TRBD1 (6 bases). Germline V lookup: CDR1 SGHTA, CDR2 FQGNSA. Trimming left V 7 bases short and J 6 bases short, with 16 bases between. The CDR3 runs to 15 residues. The CDR3 DNA follows: TGTGCCAGCACCCGACAGGCCTTCCTTAATTCACCCCTCCACTTT. Encoded protein: CASTRQAFLNSPLHF.

The table lists this clone with a count of one. The chain recombines TRBV19 with TRBJ1-3; D remains ambiguous. Between the trimmed V and J ends, which lost 7 bases and 0 bases, there was a span of 10 bases. The CDR3 sequence is 14 residues long. Per germline, CDR1 LNHDA and CDR2 SQIVND (reference sequence). CDR3: CASTRSSSGNTIYF. For the CDR3, the DNA is TGTGCCAGTACTCGGTCGAGCTCTGGAAACACCATATATTTT. Together with reference TRBV19 and TRBJ1-3, the CDR3 gives the full variable domain: DGGITQSPKYLFRKEGQNVTLSCEQNLNHDAMYWYRQDPGQGLRLIYYSQIVNDFQKGDIAEGYSVSREKKESFPLTVTSAQKNPTAFYLCASTRSSSGNTIYFGEGSWLTVV.

The rearrangement links TRBV11-3 to TRBJ2-7; D is possibly TRBD1 (6 bases). Germline CDR1 is SGHNT and CDR2 is YENEEA. This CDR3 has 13 residues. V was clipped by 5 bases and J by 4 bases, with 12 bases between them. The CDR3 region is CASSPGARYEQYF. DNA of the CDR3: TGTGCCAGCAGCCCAGGGGCCAGGTACGAGCAGTACTTC.

This clone was detected once. V gene TRBV7-2 combines with J gene TRBJ2-7; perhaps TRBD1 as D (5 bases). The CDR3 loop spans 15 amino acids. Trimming shortened V by 3 bases and J by 4 bases, and 16 bases separated the two germline ends. Germline V gives CDR1 SGHTA, CDR2 FQGNSA. The chain's CDR3 is CASSLMGRANYEQYF. CDR3 DNA sequence: TGTGCCAGCAGCTTGATGGGGCGAGCCAATTACGAGCAGTACTTC. The full variable domain, completed using reference TRBV7-2 and TRBJ2-7, is GAGVSQSPSNKVTEKGKDVELRCDPISGHTALYWYRQSLGQGLEFLIYFQGNSAPDKSGLPSDRFSAERTGGSVSTLTIQRTQQEDSAVYLCASSLMGRANYEQYFGPGTRLTVT.